This is a list of T cell receptor beta chains from one sample in a study of CD8+CD57+ T cells in acquired aplastic anemia. In TCRdb, the reads were re-called with MiXCR into one record per CDR3 protein. The sample holds approximately 160,000 distinct CDR3 sequences, around 40% seen once. The sequencing sample was made of sorted CD4+, CD8+, or CD8+CD57+ T cells (not recorded which) from PBMCs. The receptors stem from a human donor in good health. CDR3s include the opening cysteine and the closing phenylalanine or tryptophan. D genes are given only for firm matches. Size is stated for part of the rows, as once, few or many counts, or as a class when the clone is expanded.

j_gene,abundance,d_gene,v_gene,CDR3aa,CDR3nt
TRBJ2-7,many,.,TRBV27,CASRYRRSYEQYF,TGTGCCAGCAGGTACAGACGCTCCTACGAGCAGTACTTC
TRBJ1-2,many,.,TRBV7-3,CASSPGGGGYTF,TGTGCCAGCAGTCCAGGAGGAGGGGGCTACACCTTC
TRBJ2-7,many,TRBD1,TRBV6-2/TRBV6-3,CASRRVTGLEQYF,TGTGCCAGCAGACGAGTGACAGGGCTCGAGCAGTACTTC
TRBJ1-1,.,TRBD1,TRBV20-1,CSASPSGQGTAFF,TGCAGTGCTAGCCCCTCAGGACAGGGCACGGCTTTCTTT
TRBJ2-7,many,TRBD2,TRBV12-3/TRBV12-4,CASSLAGEVSYEQYF,TGTGCCAGCAGTTTGGCGGGGGAGGTCAGCTACGAGCAGTACTTC
TRBJ2-1,few,TRBD1,TRBV29-1,CSVTGTGGNNEQFF,TGCAGCGTGACCGGGACAGGGGGAAACAATGAGCAGTTCTTC
TRBJ1-3,.,.,TRBV10-3,CAISYSGETIYF,TGTGCCATCAGTTACTCAGGGGAAACCATATATTTT
TRBJ1-5,.,.,TRBV6-2/TRBV6-3,CASTLDSSNQPQHF,TGTGCCAGCACTCTGGACAGTAGCAATCAGCCCCAGCATTTT
TRBJ1-2,many,.,TRBV5-1,CASSPAGGEWGYTF,TGCGCCAGCAGCCCCGCCGGAGGGGAATGGGGCTACACCTTC
TRBJ1-2,.,.,TRBV7-8,CARTVGTANYGYTF,TGTGCCAGAACCGTAGGTACGGCAAACTATGGCTACACCTTC
TRBJ1-4,.,.,TRBV25-1,CASSSGDGRREKLFF,TGTGCCAGCAGTAGTGGGGACGGAAGGCGTGAAAAACTGTTTTTT
TRBJ1-6,many,.,TRBV6-4,CASSDRGGGRSSYNSPLHF,TGTGCCAGCAGTGACCGGGGGGGGGGTCGGAGCTCCTATAATTCACCCCTCCACTTT
TRBJ2-1,.,.,TRBV20-1,CSAGPPPGTEQFF,TGCAGTGCTGGACCCCCCCCAGGGACTGAGCAGTTCTTC
TRBJ2-3,few,.,TRBV5-6,CASSTKTRSADTQYF,TGTGCCAGCAGCACAAAGACAAGGAGTGCAGATACGCAGTATTTT
TRBJ1-5,many,TRBD1,TRBV10-3,CASSLLLQGTDSNQPQHF,TGTGCCAGCAGTTTATTACTACAGGGGACAGATAGCAATCAGCCCCAGCATTTT
TRBJ2-2,many,TRBD2,TRBV2,CASSLAGGRTGELFF,TGTGCCAGCAGTCTAGCGGGGGGGCGGACCGGGGAGCTGTTTTTT
TRBJ1-3,.,TRBD1,TRBV3-1,CASSQGGQGDGNTIYF,TGTGCCAGCAGCCAAGGGGGACAGGGCGATGGAAACACCATATATTTT
TRBJ1-2,.,.,TRBV7-9,CASSLAGQTSGYTF,TGTGCCAGCAGCTTAGCGGGCCAGACCAGTGGCTACACCTTC
TRBJ2-7,many,.,TRBV3-1,CASSPDGPYEQYF,TGTGCCAGCAGCCCGGACGGACCCTACGAGCAGTACTTC
TRBJ1-1,.,.,TRBV29-1,CSVGAEAFF,TGCAGCGTGGGCGCTGAAGCTTTCTTT
TRBJ2-1,many,TRBD1,TRBV7-7,CASSWDRDNEQFF,TGTGCTAGCAGCTGGGACAGGGACAATGAGCAGTTCTTC
TRBJ2-2,many,.,TRBV19,CASSIRERVTGELFF,TGTGCCAGTAGTATTCGGGAACGGGTCACCGGGGAGCTGTTTTTT